These 18 T cell receptor beta chains share one sample of origin, sequenced in a study of cytomegalovirus exposure and HLA in healthy donors. 60 Vbeta and 13 Jbeta primers were used in PCR. Produced via immunoSEQ multiplex PCR; TCRdb's table is partial and in-frame only. The sample has 70,000 or so clones. The specimen was PBMCs. The receptors originated from a female donor in good health and CMV-seropositive.

This chain uses TRBV19 with TRBJ1-2; 8 positions agree with TRBD1. Germline V gene lookup returns CDR1 LNHDA and CDR2 SQIVND (reference sequence). The CDR3 is made up of 14 amino acids. The V segment lost 3 bases and the J segment 8 bases; nucleotides outside the gene matches: 8. CDR3 sequence reads: CASSIRQGRSGYTF. The CDR3 region has the DNA TGTGCCAGTAGTATCCGACAGGGGAGGAGCGGCTACACCTTC.

A remark on this clone: This CDR3 is also generated by other DNA sequences in the sample. V usage is TRBV6-5 and J usage is TRBJ1-6; D is uncertain. V lost 0 bases to trimming and J lost 0 bases, with 3 bases between them. This CDR3 spans 15 amino acids. The germline CDR1 and CDR2 sequences are MNHEY and SVGAGI. DNA of the CDR3: TGTGCCAGCAGTTACTCGAGCTCCTATAATTCACCCCTCCACTTT. The encoded protein is CASSYSSSYNSPLHF.

J is TRBJ2-2 and V is TRBV9, with TRBD1 matching 11 bases. Per germline, CDR1 SGDLS and CDR2 YYNGEE. This CDR3 spans 16 amino acids. After removal of 0 bases from V and 4 bases from J, the junction contained 2 bases not matched to a gene. For the CDR3, the DNA is TGTGCCAGCAGCGTAGGTGGGACAGGGGGCACCGGGGAGCTGTTTTTT. Encoded protein: CASSVGGTGGTGELFF.

The J gene is TRBJ2-7, the V gene TRBV14; D is uncertain. CDR1 and CDR2 (germline): SGHDN, FVKESK. Deletions cut 0 bases from V and 13 bases from J, with 16 bases between. The CDR3 length is 13 residues. DNA for the CDR3: TGTGCCAGCAGCCAAGATCAAGCCGCCAACCGATACTTC. Translating it yields CASSQDQAANRYF.

The J gene is TRBJ2-2, the V gene TRBV7-9; 11 bases agree with TRBD2. This CDR3 has 16 amino acids. J was trimmed by 0 bases and V by 4 bases; bases with no gene match: 1. Germline-derived CDR1 and CDR2 are SEHNR and FQNEAQ (reference sequence). The DNA of the CDR3 is TGTGCCAGCAGCTGGGGACTAGCGGCGAACACCGGGGAGCTGTTTTTT. Its translation is CASSWGLAANTGELFF.

V usage is TRBV30 and J usage is TRBJ1-5; 7 bases are a match to TRBD1. The CDR3 runs to 13 residues. The V segment lost 2 bases and the J segment 5 bases; nucleotides outside the gene matches: 3. The V gene's germline CDR1 is GTSNPN and CDR2 SVGIG (reference sequence). Here the CDR3 DNA reads TGTGCCTGGAGTCCTCAGGGGGATCAGCCCCAGCATTTT. It codes for CAWSPQGDQPQHF.

V and J are TRBV4-2 and TRBJ1-1; D is ambiguous. CDR3 length: 13 amino acids. V lost 5 bases, J lost 3 bases, and 10 bases lay in between. Germline V CDR1 and CDR2: LGHNA, YNFKEQ. CDR3 nucleotide sequence: TGTGCCAGCAGCTCCTTATCCGACACTGAAGCTTTCTTT. Translated, it gives CASSSLSDTEAFF.

This CDR3 reads CASRGPGQGLYEQYF. CDR3 nucleotides: TGTGCCAGCAGGGGGCCGGGACAGGGATTGTACGAGCAGTACTTC. This rearrangement joins TRBV6-6 to TRBJ2-7, with 9 bases that match TRBD1. V gave up 6 bases and J gave up 4 bases; unmatched junction bases: 10. Germline lookup yields CDR1 MNHNY and CDR2 SVGAGI (reference sequence). This CDR3 region has 15 residues.

This sequence joins TRBV19 and TRBJ1-1; possibly TRBD1 for D (5 bases). CDR3 length: 14 residues. The V gene's germline CDR1 is LNHDA and CDR2 SQIVND (reference sequence). V lost 9 bases to trimming and J lost 1 base, with 15 bases between them. CDR3 amino acids: CASRRQSRNTEAFF. CDR3 DNA: TGTGCCAGCCGTAGACAGAGCCGGAACACTGAAGCTTTCTTT.

The genes are TRBV6-5 and TRBJ1-2, with D maybe TRBD1 (6 bases). CDR1 and CDR2 (germline): MNHEY, SVGAGI. The CDR3 runs 15 residues. V lost 5 bases and J 1 base, leaving 14 bases between the germline ends. The DNA of the CDR3 is TGTGCCAGCAGTAACACCAGGGGCCTTAACTATGGCTACACCTTC. It codes for CASSNTRGLNYGYTF.

The chain couples TRBV19 to TRBJ1-5, with 10 positions matching TRBD1. The germline V gene encodes CDR1 LNHDA and CDR2 SQIVND (reference sequence). The ends lost 4 bases at V and 4 bases at J; junction bases unmatched: 1. The length of the CDR3 is 14 residues. The CDR3 here is CASSRTGGNQPQHF. CDR3 DNA: TGTGCCAGTAGTAGGACAGGGGGTAATCAGCCCCAGCATTTT.

The chain is built from TRBV30 and TRBJ1-2; 7 bases align to TRBD1. The ends lost 1 base at V and 8 bases at J; junction bases unmatched: 7. Germline loops: CDR1 GTSNPN, CDR2 SVGIG (reference sequence). There are 13 residues in the CDR3. The CDR3 DNA reads as TGTGCCTGGAGTGGACAGGGCCCGGGAGGCTACACCTTC. Translating gives CAWSGQGPGGYTF. The full variable domain, with the rest looked up from reference TRBV30 and TRBJ1-2, is SQTIHQWPATLVQPVGSPLSLECTVEGTSNPNLYWYRQAAGRGLQLLFYSVGIGQISSEVPQNLSASRPQDRQFILSSKKLLLSDSGFYLCAWSGQGPGGYTFGSGTRLTVV.

The genes are TRBV2 and TRBJ1-1; the D is unclear. CDR1 and CDR2 (germline): SNHLY, FYNNEI. The CDR3 is 14 residues long. The V and J ends lost 8 bases and 0 bases respectively, with 13 bases between them. In DNA form, the CDR3 reads TGTGCCAGCGTGCTAGGAGAAGTGAACACTGAAGCTTTCTTT. Protein product: CASVLGEVNTEAFF.

The chain uses TRBV30 and TRBJ2-2; D may be TRBD2 (5 bases). The CDR3 covers 14 residues. V lost 2 bases and J lost 0, with 7 bases in between. Looked up from germline, CDR1 is GTSNPN and CDR2 is SVGIG (reference sequence). The CDR3 is CAWSYGANTGELFF. In DNA, the CDR3 is TGTGCCTGGAGTTACGGGGCGAACACCGGGGAGCTGTTTTTT.

V and J are TRBV15 and TRBJ2-1; tentative D call: TRBD2 (6 bases). V lost 0 bases to trimming and J lost 5 bases, with 14 bases between them. The length of the CDR3 is 16 residues. Germline CDR1 is LNHNV and CDR2 is YYDKDF (reference sequence). The CDR3 region has the DNA TGTGCCACCAGCAGAGAAGTCAATAGCGGAGACAATGAGCAGTTCTTC. Protein: CATSREVNSGDNEQFF.

CDR3 nucleotide sequence: TGTGCCAGCGGGACACTCGGGACCTCCTACAATGAGCAGTTCTTC. This translates into CASGTLGTSYNEQFF. The chain is built from TRBV25-1 and TRBJ2-1; tentatively, D is TRBD1 (6 bases). Germline V gives CDR1 MGHDK, CDR2 SYGVNS. The CDR3 loop spans 15 amino acids. V was clipped by 8 bases and J by 0 bases, with 14 bases between them.

The chain is built from TRBV28 and TRBJ1-1, with 11 bases identical to TRBD1. This CDR3 region has 16 residues. The germline V gene has CDR1 MDHEN and CDR2 SYDVKM. The V and J ends lost 3 bases and 4 bases, in that order; junction bases with no gene match: 7. The CDR3 sequence is CASSFYQGQGATEAFF. CDR3 bases: TGTGCCAGCAGTTTTTACCAAGGACAGGGGGCCACTGAAGCTTTCTTT.

The chain couples TRBV29-1 to TRBJ1-1; D remains ambiguous. Germline CDR1 SQVTM, CDR2 ANQGSEA. There are 11 residues in the CDR3. Trimming removed 6 bases from V and 6 bases from J, with 11 bases in between. The CDR3 reads CSVGSGAEAFF. The CDR3 DNA sequence: TGCAGCGTGGGCTCCGGGGCTGAAGCTTTCTTT.